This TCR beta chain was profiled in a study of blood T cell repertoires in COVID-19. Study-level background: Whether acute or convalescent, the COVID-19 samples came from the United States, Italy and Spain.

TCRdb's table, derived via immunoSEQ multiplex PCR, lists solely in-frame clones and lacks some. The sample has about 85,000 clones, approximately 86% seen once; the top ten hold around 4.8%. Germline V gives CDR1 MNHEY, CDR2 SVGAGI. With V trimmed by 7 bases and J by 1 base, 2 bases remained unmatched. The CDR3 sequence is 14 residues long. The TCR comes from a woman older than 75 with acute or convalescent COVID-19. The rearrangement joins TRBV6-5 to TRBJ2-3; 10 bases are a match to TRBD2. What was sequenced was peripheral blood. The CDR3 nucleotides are TGTGCCAGCACCACTAGCGGGGGCACAGATACGCAGTATTTT. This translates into CASTTSGGTDTQYF.